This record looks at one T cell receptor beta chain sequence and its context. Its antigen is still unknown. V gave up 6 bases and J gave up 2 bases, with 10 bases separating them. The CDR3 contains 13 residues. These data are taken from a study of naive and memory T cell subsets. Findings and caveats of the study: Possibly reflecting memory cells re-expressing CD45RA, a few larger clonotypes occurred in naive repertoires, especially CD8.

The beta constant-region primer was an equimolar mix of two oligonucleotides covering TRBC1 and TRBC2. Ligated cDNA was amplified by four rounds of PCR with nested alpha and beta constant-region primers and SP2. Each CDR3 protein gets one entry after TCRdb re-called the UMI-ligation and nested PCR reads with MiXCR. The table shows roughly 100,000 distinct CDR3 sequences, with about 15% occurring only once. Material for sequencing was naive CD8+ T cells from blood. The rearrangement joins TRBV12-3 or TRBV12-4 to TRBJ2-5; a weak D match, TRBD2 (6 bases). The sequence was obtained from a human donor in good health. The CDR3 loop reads CASRGTAQETQYF. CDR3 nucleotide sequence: TGTGCCAGCAGAGGGACTGCACAAGAGACCCAGTACTTC.